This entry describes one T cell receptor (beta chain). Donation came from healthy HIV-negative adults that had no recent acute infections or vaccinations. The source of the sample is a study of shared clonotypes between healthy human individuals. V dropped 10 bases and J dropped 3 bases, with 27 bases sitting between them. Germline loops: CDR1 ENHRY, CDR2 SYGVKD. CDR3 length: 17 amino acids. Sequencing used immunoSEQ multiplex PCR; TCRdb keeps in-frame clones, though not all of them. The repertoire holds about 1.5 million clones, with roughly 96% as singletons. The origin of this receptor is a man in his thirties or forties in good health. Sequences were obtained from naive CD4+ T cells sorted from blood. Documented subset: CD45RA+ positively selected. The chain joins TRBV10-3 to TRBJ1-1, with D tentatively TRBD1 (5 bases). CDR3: CATNPEPRGIGDTEAFF. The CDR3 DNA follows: TGTGCCACCAACCCAGAGCCAAGGGGTATTGGGGACACTGAAGCTTTCTTT.